The sequence of this TCR beta chain was determined in a study of blood T cells in healthy people across ages. Findings of the study overall: In older individuals, TCR beta diversity per million T cells was lower, falling roughly linearly with age.

This clonotype was detected only a few times. Its specificity is unknown. Then a second PCR, running roughly 7 to 11 cycles, was carried out with a sample-barcoded 5' primer and a J-beta primer mix. TCRdb redid the calling of the 5' RACE reads with MiXCR, one entry per CDR3 protein. The sample yields 700,000 to 800,000 distinct CDR3 sequences, about 40% seen once. Germline-derived CDR1 and CDR2 are ENHRY and SYGVKD. V dropped 7 bases and J dropped 2; count of bases not matched to a gene: 6. The CDR3 loop spans 14 amino acids. The chain recombines TRBV10-3 with TRBJ2-7; TRBD1 matches 9 bases. The clonotype originates from a woman in her sixties in good health. The sample comprised blood. This CDR3 reads CAITGDREAYEQYF. Here the CDR3 DNA reads TGTGCCATCACTGGGGACAGGGAAGCCTACGAGCAGTACTTC.